The 22 T cell receptor beta chains reported below all come from one sample, sequenced in a study of pediatric ulcerative colitis. TCRdb keeps only in-frame clones here, not all; method: immunoSEQ multiplex PCR. The table records 50,000 to 65,000 clones, about 86% of them present only once. Sequencing was performed on blood. These receptors were taken from a boy between 10 and 17 years old with severe ulcerative colitis.

V gene TRBV7-9 combines with J gene TRBJ2-3; D unresolved. In germline, CDR1 is SEHNR, CDR2 FQNEAQ (reference sequence). The CDR3 has 13 residues. V lost 1 base to trimming and J lost 4 bases, with 6 bases between them. CDR3 sequence reads: CASSLESPDTQYF. The CDR3 DNA is TGTGCCAGCAGCTTAGAGTCCCCAGATACGCAGTATTTT. The complete variable domain, with remaining parts taken from reference TRBV7-9 and TRBJ2-3, reads DTGVSQNPRHKITKRGQNVTFRCDPISEHNRLYWYRQTLGQGPEFLTYFQNEAQLEKSRLLSDRFSAERPKGSFSTLEIQRTEQGDSAMYLCASSLESPDTQYFGPGTRLTVL.

The chain recombines TRBV5-1 with TRBJ2-5, with TRBD2 identical over 9 bases. Per germline, CDR1 SGHRS and CDR2 YFSETQ. V lost 3 bases to trimming and J lost 2 bases; unmatched junction nucleotides: 14. The length of the CDR3 is 18 residues. DNA for the CDR3: TGCGCCAGCAGCTCGTTACTCAGCGGGAGGATATCGCAAGAGACCCAGTACTTC. Translation gives CASSSLLSGRISQETQYF.

This chain connects TRBV7-9 to TRBJ2-1, with 8 bases matching TRBD2. Trimming removed 5 bases from V and 3 bases from J; junction bases left unmatched: 6. Per the germline V gene, CDR1 is SEHNR and CDR2 is FQNEAQ (reference sequence). The CDR3 contains 15 residues. The CDR3 region has the DNA TGTGCCAGCAGCCCACCGGGACTAGTCTACAATGAGCAGTTCTTC. Translated, it gives CASSPPGLVYNEQFF.

This chain joins TRBV27 and TRBJ1-1; D remains unclear. The length of the CDR3 is 14 residues. Germline loops: CDR1 MNHEY, CDR2 SMNVEV (reference sequence). V gave up 5 bases and J gave up 6 bases, with 16 bases separating them. CDR3 in DNA: TGTGCCAGCAGTACCCTAGAGCCTGCCTCTGAAGCTTTCTTT. It translates to CASSTLEPASEAFF.

The chain recombines TRBV12-5 with TRBJ2-3; 7 positions agree with TRBD1. CDR1 and CDR2 from the germline V gene are LGHNT and FRNRAP. The CDR3 sequence is 14 residues long. J was trimmed by 2 bases and V by 6 bases; bases with no gene match: 5. DNA for the CDR3: TGTGCTAGTGGCCAAGGGGGCCTCACAGATACGCAGTATTTT. It specifies CASGQGGLTDTQYF. The full variable domain, completed using reference TRBV12-5 and TRBJ2-3, is DARVTQTPRHKVTEMGQEVTMRCQPILGHNTVFWYRQTMMQGLELLAYFRNRAPLDDSGMPKDRFSAEMPDATLATLKIQPSEPRDSAVYFCASGQGGLTDTQYFGPGTRLTVL.

The chain's CDR3 is CASSLGVEQYF. CDR3 bases: TGTGCCAGCAGCTTGGGAGTCGAGCAGTACTTC. V usage is TRBV27 and J usage is TRBJ2-7; the D gene is possibly TRBD2 (5 bases). The CDR3 totals 11 residues. Germline loops: CDR1 MNHEY, CDR2 SMNVEV (reference sequence). V lost 6 bases to trimming and J lost 6 bases, with 9 bases between them.

The chain recombines TRBV19 with TRBJ2-1, with a tentative D call TRBD2 (5 bases). V lost 3 bases and J 7 bases, leaving 16 bases between the germline ends. In germline, CDR1 is LNHDA, CDR2 SQIVND (reference sequence). The CDR3 consists of 15 residues. The CDR3 region has the DNA TGTGCCAGTAGTATGGTGGGAGAGACGGCAAATGAGCAGTTCTTC. Translated: CASSMVGETANEQFF. Full variable domain (rest looked up from reference TRBV19 and TRBJ2-1): DGGITQSPKYLFRKEGQNVTLSCEQNLNHDAMYWYRQDPGQGLRLIYYSQIVNDFQKGDIAEGYSVSREKKESFPLTVTSAQKNPTAFYLCASSMVGETANEQFFGPGTRLTVL.

V is TRBV25-1 and J is TRBJ2-7; a weak D match, TRBD2 (5 bases). CDR1 and CDR2 (germline): MGHDK, SYGVNS. The CDR3 totals 12 residues. V gave up 8 bases and J gave up 3 bases, with 11 bases separating them. The CDR3 bases are TGTGCCAGCTCGGACGGGAACTACGAGCAGTACTTC. It encodes CASSDGNYEQYF.

This chain joins TRBV19 and TRBJ2-7; 11 bases agree with TRBD1. Losses at the gene ends were 5 bases for V and 5 bases for J; bases not matched to a gene: 5. The CDR3 totals 14 residues. Germline-derived CDR1 and CDR2 are LNHDA and SQIVND (reference sequence). Here the CDR3 reads CASSPGQGADEQYF. CDR3 DNA: TGTGCCAGTAGTCCCGGACAGGGGGCGGACGAGCAGTACTTC.

This clone was picked up a small number of times. V is TRBV11-3 and J is TRBJ2-1; TRBD2 is a possible D gene (6 bases). Germline CDR1 and CDR2: SGHNT and YENEEA. The CDR3 covers 16 residues. V shed 6 bases and J shed 0 bases, with 15 bases lying between them. The CDR3 DNA reads TGTGCCAGCAGTACCGTAGGCGGGGCCTCCTACAATGAGCAGTTCTTC. It codes for CASSTVGGASYNEQFF.

V gene TRBV5-4 combines with J gene TRBJ2-5; D is unresolved. The germline V and J ends were trimmed by 4 bases and 3 bases, with 7 bases remaining between them. Germline V CDR1 and CDR2: SGHNT, YYREEE (reference sequence). The CDR3 consists of 12 residues. The CDR3 DNA reads as TGTGCCAGCAGCGGCTGGAAAGAGACCCAGTACTTC. Protein sequence: CASSGWKETQYF.

This chain connects TRBV5-1 to TRBJ1-4; D unclear. This CDR3 has 14 residues. V was clipped by 4 bases and J by 4 bases, with 11 bases between them. CDR1 is SGHRS and CDR2 is YFSETQ in the germline V gene. The DNA of the CDR3 is TGCGCCAGCAGCCCGGACGGATTTAATGAAAAACTGTTTTTT. It translates to CASSPDGFNEKLFF. Using reference TRBV5-1 and TRBJ1-4 for the parts outside the CDR3, the full variable domain is KAGVTQTPRYLIKTRGQQVTLSCSPISGHRSVSWYQQTPGQGLQFLFEYFSETQRNKGNFPGRFSGRQFSNSRSEMNVSTLELGDSALYLCASSPDGFNEKLFFGSGTQLSVL.

The V call is TRBV15, the J call TRBJ1-5; D not resolved. In germline, CDR1 is LNHNV, CDR2 YYDKDF (reference sequence). The CDR3 totals 15 residues. With 3 bases removed from V and 3 bases from J, the gap between germline ends came to 12 bases. This CDR3 reads CATSRPPGVNQPQHF. Here the CDR3 DNA reads TGTGCCACCAGCAGGCCCCCCGGGGTCAATCAGCCCCAGCATTTT.

The CDR3 bases are TGTGCCAGCAGTTACCCGGCGGGAATTACCACCGGGGAGCTGTTTTTT. It is translated as CASSYPAGITTGELFF. The gene calls are TRBV6-5 and TRBJ2-2, with D possibly matching TRBD2 (6 bases). The germline CDR1 and CDR2 sequences are MNHEY and SVGAGI. The CDR3 totals 16 residues. V was clipped by 2 bases and J by 4 bases, with 14 bases between them.

V is TRBV19 and J is TRBJ2-7; D is uncertain. Per the germline V gene, CDR1 is LNHDA and CDR2 is SQIVND (reference sequence). CDR3 length equals 14 residues. With 11 bases removed from V and 4 bases from J, the gap between germline ends came to 21 bases. CDR3 coding DNA: TGTGCCTTTTCACCCGCCCGACCATTATACGAGCAGTACTTC. As protein: CAFSPARPLYEQYF. The complete variable domain, with remaining parts taken from reference TRBV19 and TRBJ2-7, reads DGGITQSPKYLFRKEGQNVTLSCEQNLNHDAMYWYRQDPGQGLRLIYYSQIVNDFQKGDIAEGYSVSREKKESFPLTVTSAQKNPTAFYLCAFSPARPLYEQYFGPGTRLTVT.

Only a few counts were recorded for this clone. This chain links TRBV7-9 with TRBJ2-5; D could derive from TRBD1 or TRBD2 (7 bases each). The V and J ends lost 6 bases and 5 bases respectively, with 13 bases between them. The germline V gene encodes CDR1 SEHNR and CDR2 FQNEAQ (reference sequence). The CDR3 has 13 residues. DNA of the CDR3: TGTGCCAGCAGGCCAGGGGGGGCGGAGACCCAGTACTTC. Translated: CASRPGGAETQYF. Drawing the rest from reference TRBV7-9 and TRBJ2-5, the complete variable domain is DTGVSQNPRHKITKRGQNVTFRCDPISEHNRLYWYRQTLGQGPEFLTYFQNEAQLEKSRLLSDRFSAERPKGSFSTLEIQRTEQGDSAMYLCASRPGGAETQYFGPGTRLLVL.

The chain couples TRBV30 to TRBJ2-1; 7 positions match TRBD2. Germline loops: CDR1 GTSNPN, CDR2 SVGIG (reference sequence). The V and J ends lost 2 bases and 3 bases, in that order; junction bases with no gene match: 13. This CDR3 region has 17 residues. The CDR3 reads CAWSPRGGSANYNEQFF. CDR3 coding DNA: TGTGCCTGGAGTCCCCGGGGAGGGAGCGCAAACTACAATGAGCAGTTCTTC.

The V gene is TRBV19, the J gene TRBJ1-1; D is possibly TRBD1 (5 bases). The V gene lost 5 bases and the J gene lost 2 bases, with 15 bases spanning the gap. CDR3 length: 15 residues. Germline-derived CDR1 and CDR2 are LNHDA and SQIVND (reference sequence). CDR3 DNA sequence: TGTGCCAGTAGTTTTCCGACGGGGGTAAACACTGAAGCTTTCTTT. Amino acids: CASSFPTGVNTEAFF. The whole variable domain, filled in from reference TRBV19 and TRBJ1-1, reads DGGITQSPKYLFRKEGQNVTLSCEQNLNHDAMYWYRQDPGQGLRLIYYSQIVNDFQKGDIAEGYSVSREKKESFPLTVTSAQKNPTAFYLCASSFPTGVNTEAFFGQGTRLTVV.

V usage is TRBV2 and J usage is TRBJ2-7; the D is unclear. Trimming stripped 5 bases from V and 5 bases from J, with 16 bases between. The CDR3 extends over 14 amino acids. Per the germline V gene, CDR1 is SNHLY and CDR2 is FYNNEI. CDR3 DNA sequence: TGTGCCAGCAGTACGACTGCCGGGTTCAACGAGCAGTACTTC. It encodes CASSTTAGFNEQYF.

This clone is medium-sized (0.01 to 0.1%) by share. This chain joins TRBV19 and TRBJ2-7; weak D call: TRBD2 (8 bases). The CDR3 extends over 16 amino acids. The ends were cut back, 5 bases at V and 7 bases at J, with 24 bases in the middle. Germline loops: CDR1 LNHDA, CDR2 SQIVND (reference sequence). The CDR3 coding sequence is TGTGCCAGTAGTTCATCCTTACAGGGGACTAGGCTGGAGCAGTACTTC. Amino acid sequence: CASSSSLQGTRLEQYF.

V usage is TRBV11-2 and J usage is TRBJ2-7, with TRBD2 matching 9 bases. The V gene end was trimmed by 4 bases and the J gene end by 5 bases; junction bases not matched to a gene: 6. Per the germline V gene, CDR1 is SGHAT and CDR2 is FQNNGV. CDR3 length: 14 residues. The CDR3 is CASSSGGLANEQYF. The CDR3 DNA sequence: TGTGCCAGCAGCTCGGGGGGACTAGCCAACGAGCAGTACTTC. The variable domain in full, completed from reference TRBV11-2 and TRBJ2-7, reads EAGVAQSPRYKIIEKRQSVAFWCNPISGHATLYWYQQILGQGPKLLIQFQNNGVVDDSQLPKDRFSAERLKGVDSTLKIQPAKLEDSAVYLCASSSGGLANEQYFGPGTRLTVT.

V gene TRBV14 combines with J gene TRBJ2-1; unclear D gene. This CDR3 contains 12 residues. Trimming left V 5 bases short and J 3 bases short, with 5 bases between. The germline V gene has CDR1 SGHDN and CDR2 FVKESK. The CDR3 sequence: CASSFDYNEQFF. The CDR3 DNA sequence: TGTGCCAGCAGCTTCGACTACAATGAGCAGTTCTTC.